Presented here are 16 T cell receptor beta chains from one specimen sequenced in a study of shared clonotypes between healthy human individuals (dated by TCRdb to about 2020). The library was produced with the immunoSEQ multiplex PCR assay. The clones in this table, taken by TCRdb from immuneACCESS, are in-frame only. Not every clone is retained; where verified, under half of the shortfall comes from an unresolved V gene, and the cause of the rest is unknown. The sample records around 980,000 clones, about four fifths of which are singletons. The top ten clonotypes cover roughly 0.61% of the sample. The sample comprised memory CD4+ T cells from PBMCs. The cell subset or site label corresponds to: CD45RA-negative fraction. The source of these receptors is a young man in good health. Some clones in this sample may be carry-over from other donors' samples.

CDR3 sequence reads: CASSVGDGRTYNEQFF. CDR3 DNA: TGTGCCAGCAGCGTCGGGGACGGGAGGACCTACAATGAGCAGTTCTTC. This sequence joins TRBV9 and TRBJ2-1; 7 nucleotides line up with TRBD2. Trimming cost V 2 bases and J 2 bases; bases outside gene matches: 7. CDR3 length equals 16 residues. Germline V gene data show CDR1 as SGDLS and CDR2 as YYNGEE.

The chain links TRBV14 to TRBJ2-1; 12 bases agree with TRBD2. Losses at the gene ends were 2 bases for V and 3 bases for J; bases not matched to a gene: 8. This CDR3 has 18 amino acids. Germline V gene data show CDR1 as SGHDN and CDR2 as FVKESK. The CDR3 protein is CASSQLSGTSGYYNEQFF. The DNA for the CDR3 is TGTGCCAGCAGCCAACTCTCTGGGACTAGCGGGTACTACAATGAGCAGTTCTTC.

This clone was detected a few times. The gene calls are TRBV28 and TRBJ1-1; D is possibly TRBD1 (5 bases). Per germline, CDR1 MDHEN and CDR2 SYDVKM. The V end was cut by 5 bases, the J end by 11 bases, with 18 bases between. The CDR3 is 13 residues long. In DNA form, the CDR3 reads TGTGCCAGCAGTCTGGGGACTTCCACGTCGGCTTTCTTT. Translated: CASSLGTSTSAFF. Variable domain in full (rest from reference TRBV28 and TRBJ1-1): DVKVTQSSRYLVKRTGEKVFLECVQDMDHENMFWYRQDPGLGLRLIYFSYDVKMKEKGDIPEGYSVSREKKERFSLILESASTNQTSMYLCASSLGTSTSAFFGQGTRLTVV.

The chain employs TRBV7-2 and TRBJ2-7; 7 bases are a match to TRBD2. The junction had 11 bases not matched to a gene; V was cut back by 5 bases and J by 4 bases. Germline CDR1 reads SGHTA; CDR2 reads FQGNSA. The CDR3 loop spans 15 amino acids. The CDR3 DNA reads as TGTGCCAGCAGCCGCGGGGGAGTTGGCCGTTACGAGCAGTACTTC. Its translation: CASSRGGVGRYEQYF.

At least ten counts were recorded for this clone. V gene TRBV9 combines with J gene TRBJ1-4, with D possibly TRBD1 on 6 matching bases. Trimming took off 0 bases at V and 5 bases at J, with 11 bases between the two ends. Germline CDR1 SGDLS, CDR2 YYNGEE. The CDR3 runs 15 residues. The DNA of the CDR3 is TGTGCCAGCAGCGTAGCAGACAGGACCAATGAAAAACTGTTTTTT. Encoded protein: CASSVADRTNEKLFF.

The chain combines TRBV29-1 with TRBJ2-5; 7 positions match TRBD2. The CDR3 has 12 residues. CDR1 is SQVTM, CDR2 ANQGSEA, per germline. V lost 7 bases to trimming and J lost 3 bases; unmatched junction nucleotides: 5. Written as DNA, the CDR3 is TGCAGCGAACTTGGGGGGGAAGAGACCCAGTACTTC. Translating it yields CSELGGEETQYF.

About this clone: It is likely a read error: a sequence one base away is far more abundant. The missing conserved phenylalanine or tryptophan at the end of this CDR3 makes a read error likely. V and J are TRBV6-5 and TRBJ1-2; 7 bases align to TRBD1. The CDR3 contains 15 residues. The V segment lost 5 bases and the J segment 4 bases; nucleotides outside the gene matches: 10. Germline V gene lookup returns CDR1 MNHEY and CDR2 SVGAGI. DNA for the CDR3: TGTGCCAGCAGTGTTAGCCGGGACAGTGCCTATGGCTACACCCTC. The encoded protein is CASSVSRDSAYGYTL.

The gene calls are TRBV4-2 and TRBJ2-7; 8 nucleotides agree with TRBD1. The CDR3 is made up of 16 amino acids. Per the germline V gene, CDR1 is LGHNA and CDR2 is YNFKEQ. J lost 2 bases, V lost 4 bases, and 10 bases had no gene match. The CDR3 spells CASSLAGDRPTYEQYF. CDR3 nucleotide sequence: TGTGCCAGCAGCCTAGCAGGGGACAGGCCCACCTACGAGCAGTACTTC.

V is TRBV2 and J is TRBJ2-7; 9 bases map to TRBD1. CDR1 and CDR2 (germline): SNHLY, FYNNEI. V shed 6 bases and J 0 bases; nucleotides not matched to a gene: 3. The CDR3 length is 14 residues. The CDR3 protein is CASRGTGSSYEQYF. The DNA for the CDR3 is TGTGCCAGCAGAGGGACAGGGAGCTCCTACGAGCAGTACTTC. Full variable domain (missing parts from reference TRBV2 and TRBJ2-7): EPEVTQTPSHQVTQMGQEVILRCVPISNHLYFYWYRQILGQKVEFLVSFYNNEISEKSEIFDDQFSVERPDGSNFTLKIRSTKLEDSAMYFCASRGTGSSYEQYFGPGTRLTVT.

The CDR3 bases are TGTGCCAGCAGCTTACTGGAATTGAGCAATCAGCCCCAGCATTTT. This translates into CASSLLELSNQPQHF. The genes are TRBV5-6 and TRBJ1-5; D gene unclear. The CDR3 extends over 15 amino acids. The V and J ends lost 2 bases and 1 base respectively, with 10 bases between them. The germline gives CDR1 SGHDT, CDR2 YYEEEE.

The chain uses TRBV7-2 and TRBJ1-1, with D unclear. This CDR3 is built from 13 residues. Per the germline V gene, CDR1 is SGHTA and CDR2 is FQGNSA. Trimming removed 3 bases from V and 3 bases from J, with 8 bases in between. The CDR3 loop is CASSFITDTEAFF. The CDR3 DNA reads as TGTGCCAGCAGCTTTATAACGGACACTGAAGCTTTCTTT.

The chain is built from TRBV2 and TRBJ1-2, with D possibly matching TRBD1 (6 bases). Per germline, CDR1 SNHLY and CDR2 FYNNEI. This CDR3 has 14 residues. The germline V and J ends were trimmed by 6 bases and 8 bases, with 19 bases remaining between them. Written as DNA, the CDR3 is TGTGCCAGCAGCCCCGGTAGGGGGGCTCGGGGCTACACCTTC. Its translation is CASSPGRGARGYTF.

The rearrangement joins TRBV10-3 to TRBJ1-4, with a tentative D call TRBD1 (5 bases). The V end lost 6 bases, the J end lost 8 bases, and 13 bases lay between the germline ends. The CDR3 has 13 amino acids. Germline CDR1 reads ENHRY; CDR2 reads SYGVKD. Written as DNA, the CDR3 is TGTGCCATCAGCCGGGACCTGGGGGAAAAACTGTTTTTT. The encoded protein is CAISRDLGEKLFF.

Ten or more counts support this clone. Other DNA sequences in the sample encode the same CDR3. The CDR3 sequence: CASSPSTRGETQYF. CDR3 coding DNA: TGTGCCAGCAGCCCATCAACTAGGGGGGAGACCCAGTACTTC. The chain combines TRBV9 with TRBJ2-5, with D possibly being TRBD1 (6 bases). This CDR3 comprises 14 residues. Deletions cut 4 bases from V and 5 bases from J, with 15 bases between. Germline CDR1 SGDLS, CDR2 YYNGEE.

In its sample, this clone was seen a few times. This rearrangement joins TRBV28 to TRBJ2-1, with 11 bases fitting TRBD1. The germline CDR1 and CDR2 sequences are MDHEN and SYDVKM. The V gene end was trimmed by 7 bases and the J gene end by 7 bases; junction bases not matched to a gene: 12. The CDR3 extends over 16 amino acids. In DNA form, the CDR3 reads TGTGCCAGCACCCCAGGGACAGGGGGAGATAAGAATGAGCAGTTCTTC. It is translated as CASTPGTGGDKNEQFF.

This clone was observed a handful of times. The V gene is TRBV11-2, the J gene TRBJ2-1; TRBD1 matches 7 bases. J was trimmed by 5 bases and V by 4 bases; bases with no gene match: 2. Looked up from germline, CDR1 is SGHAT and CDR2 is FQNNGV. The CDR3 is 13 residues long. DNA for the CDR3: TGTGCCAGCAGCTCGGACAGGCACAATGAGCAGTTCTTC. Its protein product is CASSSDRHNEQFF.